This is a list of T cell receptor beta chains from one sample in a study of cytomegalovirus exposure and HLA in healthy donors. Sequencing used immunoSEQ multiplex PCR; TCRdb keeps in-frame clones, though not all of them. Here the sample spans fewer than 150,000 clones, around nine tenths being singletons. Specimen: PBMCs. All receptors derive from a man aged 18 to 29 in good health and CMV-seropositive. The CDR3 runs from the conserved cysteine through the conserved F or W. D genes are given only for firm matches. Only some rows state a clone size, as once, few, many or a class for expanded clones.

V	length	size	J	D	DNA	CDR3
TRBV6-1	14	.	TRBJ2-6	.	TGTGCCAGCGGAACGAGGTCTGGGGCCAACGTCCTGACTTTC	CASGTRSGANVLTF
TRBV7-7	16	once	TRBJ2-5	.	TGTGCTAGCAGCTTAGTCACTGGACTGCCAGTCGAGACCCAGTACTTC	CASSLVTGLPVETQYF
TRBV4-1	14	once	TRBJ1-5	.	TGCGCCAGCAGCCTTGGACAGAACAATCAGCCCCAGCATTTT	CASSLGQNNQPQHF
TRBV27	12	.	TRBJ2-3	TRBD2	TGTGCCAGCAGTTTAGGGGAGGGTACGCAGTATTTT	CASSLGEGTQYF
TRBV5-6	17	.	TRBJ2-1	.	TGTGCCAGCAGTTTTCCGACGAGGCAGGGAAGGGACAATGAGCAGTTCTTC	CASSFPTRQGRDNEQFF
TRBV28	16	.	TRBJ1-5	TRBD1	TGTGCCAGCAGTTTACTACCCGGACAGGGCAATCAGCCCCAGCATTTT	CASSLLPGQGNQPQHF
TRBV6-5	16	.	TRBJ2-3	TRBD2	TGTGCCAGCAGTTTCTTAGCGGGGGGGCCAACAGATACGCAGTATTTT	CASSFLAGGPTDTQYF
TRBV2	13	.	TRBJ1-2	TRBD1	TGTGCCAGGGGGGACAGAGCTAACTATGGCTACACCTTC	CARGDRANYGYTF
TRBV2	15	.	TRBJ2-5	.	TGTGCCAGCAGTGACCCGACAGGACTCCAAGAGACCCAGTACTTC	CASSDPTGLQETQYF
TRBV11-2	14	.	TRBJ2-2	.	TGTGCCAGCAGCTCCGAGGGGGTGGCGGGGGAGCTGTTTTTT	CASSSEGVAGELFF
TRBV28	16	few	TRBJ2-3	.	TGTGCCAGCACCATCAGAGGACTCCCTAGCACAGATACGCAGTATTTT	CASTIRGLPSTDTQYF
TRBV10-3	12	.	TRBJ1-2	.	TGTGCCATCAGCGCTACCGAGGGTGGCTACACCTTC	CAISATEGGYTF
TRBV9	14	.	TRBJ2-7	TRBD1	TGTGCCAGCAGCGGCCGGGACAGTACCTACGAGCAGTACTTC	CASSGRDSTYEQYF
TRBV6-1	17	.	TRBJ1-2	TRBD1	TGTGCCAGCAGTGAAGGGAAAGGGGGCAGAGTAAACTATGGCTACACCTTC	CASSEGKGGRVNYGYTF
TRBV5-5	12	once	TRBJ2-2	.	TGTGCCAGCAGCTCGAGGGCCGGGGAGCTGTTTTTT	CASSSRAGELFF
TRBV11-3	18	.	TRBJ1-5	TRBD1	TGTGCCAGCAGCTTAGATCGGGACAGGGGGAGTAGCAATCAGCCCCAGCATTTT	CASSLDRDRGSSNQPQHF
TRBV28	18	.	TRBJ2-3	TRBD2	TGTGCCAGCAGTTCACTACTAGCGGGGGGGCCAGGCACAGATACGCAGTATTTT	CASSSLLAGGPGTDTQYF
TRBV6-5	15	.	TRBJ2-1	TRBD2	TGTGCCAGCCAGGTTGGGCTAGCGGGAACCAATGAGCAGTTCTTC	CASQVGLAGTNEQFF